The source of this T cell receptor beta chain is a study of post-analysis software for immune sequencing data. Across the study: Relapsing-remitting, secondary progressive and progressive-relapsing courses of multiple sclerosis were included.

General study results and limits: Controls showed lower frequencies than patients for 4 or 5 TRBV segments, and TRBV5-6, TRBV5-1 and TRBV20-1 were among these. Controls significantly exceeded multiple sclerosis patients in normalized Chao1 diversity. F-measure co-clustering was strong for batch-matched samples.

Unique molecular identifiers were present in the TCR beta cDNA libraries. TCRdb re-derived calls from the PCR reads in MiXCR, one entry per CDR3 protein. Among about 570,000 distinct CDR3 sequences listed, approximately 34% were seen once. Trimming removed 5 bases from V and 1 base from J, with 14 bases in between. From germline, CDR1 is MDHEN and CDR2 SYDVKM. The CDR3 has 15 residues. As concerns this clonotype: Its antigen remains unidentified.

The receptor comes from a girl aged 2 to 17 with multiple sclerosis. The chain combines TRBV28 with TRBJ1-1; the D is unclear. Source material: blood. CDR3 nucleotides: TGTGCCAGCAGTCCCGTTGGAGGTGCGAACACTGAAGCTTTCTTT. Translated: CASSPVGGANTEAFF.